The 26 T cell receptor beta chains presented below share a single source sample, sequenced in a study of spatial heterogeneity in lung cancer. TCRdb reprocessed the 5' RACE reads with MiXCR, giving one entry per CDR3 protein. The data hold approximately 56,000 distinct CDR3 sequences, with less than 9.5% observed a single time. Time point described: blood at routine non-recurrence follow-up after resection. From tumor, nontumor lung or frozen PBMC, whole RNA was taken unsorted for sequencing. The input for sequencing was PBMCs, taken at follow-up. The receptors stem from a female donor with early-stage non-small cell lung cancer.

The chain combines TRBV5-1 with TRBJ2-1, with D possibly TRBD2 on 6 matching bases. Germline V gene sequence: CDR1 SGHRS, CDR2 YFSETQ. This CDR3 has 16 residues. V was shortened by 4 bases and J by 0 bases, with 14 bases between the two germline ends. CDR3 DNA: TGCGCCAGCAGCCCCCAGGGACTCCGCTCCTACAATGAGCAGTTCTTC. Translating it yields CASSPQGLRSYNEQFF. Based on the CDR3 plus reference TRBV5-1 and TRBJ2-1, the full variable domain is KAGVTQTPRYLIKTRGQQVTLSCSPISGHRSVSWYQQTPGQGLQFLFEYFSETQRNKGNFPGRFSGRQFSNSRSEMNVSTLELGDSALYLCASSPQGLRSYNEQFFGPGTRLTVL.

This clonotype was observed a handful of times. The chain is built from TRBV9 and TRBJ1-3; 12 bases are shared with TRBD1. CDR3 length: 17 amino acids. The germline gives CDR1 SGDLS, CDR2 YYNGEE. The V gene end was trimmed by 3 bases and the J gene end by 1 base; junction bases not matched to a gene: 5. CDR3 in amino acids: CASSEGTGGLSGNTIYF. CDR3 nucleotides: TGTGCCAGCAGCGAGGGGACAGGGGGCTTATCTGGAAACACCATATATTTT.

The V call is TRBV4-2, the J call TRBJ1-2, with D possibly being TRBD1 (5 bases). Trimming pared 3 bases from V and 8 bases from J, leaving 16 bases between. This CDR3 is built from 14 residues. Per the germline V gene, CDR1 is LGHNA and CDR2 is YNFKEQ. CDR3 nucleotides: TGTGCCAGCAGCCAGGATGACAGAGTAGGAGGCTACACCTTC. Translation: CASSQDDRVGGYTF.

Ten or more counts support this clonotype. The chain links TRBV20-1 to TRBJ2-5; possible D gene TRBD1, 5 bases. The V and J ends lost 4 bases and 2 bases respectively, with 11 bases between them. Germline V lookup: CDR1 DFQATT, CDR2 SNEGSKA (reference sequence). CDR3 size: 13 residues. Here the CDR3 reads CSAMTDRQETQYF. The DNA of the CDR3 is TGCAGTGCTATGACAGATCGGCAAGAGACCCAGTACTTC.

This clonotype appeared many times. The chain couples TRBV14 to TRBJ2-1; D remains ambiguous. Trimming took 0 bases from V and 9 from J, leaving 6 bases between them. Germline CDR1 is SGHDN and CDR2 is FVKESK. The CDR3 extends over 12 amino acids. CDR3 DNA sequence: TGTGCCAGCAGCCAAGATTACGGTGAGCAGTTCTTC. Its protein is CASSQDYGEQFF.

The rearrangement uses TRBV7-2 and TRBJ2-2, with 8 bases aligning to TRBD2. The CDR3 contains 15 residues. Germline V gene lookup returns CDR1 SGHTA and CDR2 FQGNSA. With 3 bases clipped from V and 2 bases from J, the junction kept 2 bases outside the gene matches. This CDR3 is CASSLGLGNTGELFF. The CDR3 DNA reads TGTGCCAGCAGCTTGGGACTAGGAAACACCGGGGAGCTGTTTTTT.

This clonotype was seen more than once but under ten times. One end of the junction is discordant with germline, which a read error may explain. This chain uses TRBV27 with TRBJ1-2; TRBD1 aligns across 8 bases. The CDR3 is 14 residues long. Germline V lookup: CDR1 MNHEY, CDR2 SMNVEV (reference sequence). The CDR3 DNA sequence: TGTGCCAGCAGTTTAGACAGGGGCAACTATGGCCACACCTTC. Protein product: CASSLDRGNYGHTF.

This clonotype was found many times. The chain is built from TRBV12-3 or TRBV12-4 and TRBJ1-2; D gene unclear. V dropped 6 bases and J dropped 2 bases, with 7 bases sitting between them. The CDR3 has 12 residues. The CDR3 region has the DNA TGTGCCAGCAGCTCCAGGAACTATGGCTACACCTTC. Protein product: CASSSRNYGYTF.

The genes are TRBV24-1 and TRBJ2-5, with D maybe TRBD2 (6 bases). The CDR3 runs to 15 residues. With 4 bases removed from V and 2 bases from J, the gap between germline ends came to 13 bases. CDR1 is KGHDR, CDR2 SFDVKD, per germline. This chain's CDR3 is CATSDARDSQETQYF. CDR3 in DNA: TGTGCCACCAGTGACGCTCGGGACTCTCAAGAGACCCAGTACTTC.

The V and J genes are TRBV6-5 and TRBJ2-2, with TRBD1 matching over 8 bases. The trim removed 6 bases at V and 6 bases at J, leaving 6 bases unmatched. In germline, CDR1 is MNHEY, CDR2 SVGAGI. The CDR3 totals 14 residues. In DNA, the CDR3 is TGTGCCAGCAGGTCGGGACAGGAGCCCGGGGAGCTGTTTTTT. It is translated as CASRSGQEPGELFF.

In DNA, the CDR3 is TGTGCCAGCAGCTCACGAAACGGACAGGGGGCGGCTTTCTTT. Its protein is CASSSRNGQGAAFF. The chain couples TRBV7-2 to TRBJ1-1; TRBD1 agrees at 11 bases. This CDR3 is 14 amino acids long. Per the germline V gene, CDR1 is SGHTA and CDR2 is FQGNSA. Losses at the gene ends were 4 bases for V and 11 bases for J; bases not matched to a gene: 9.

The chain recombines TRBV2 with TRBJ1-1; 8 bases line up with TRBD1. The CDR3 spans 14 residues. Looked up from germline, CDR1 is SNHLY and CDR2 is FYNNEI. The J segment lost 1 base and the V segment lost 7 bases, leaving 5 bases of the junction unmatched. CDR3 DNA sequence: TGTGCCAGCACCGAACAGGGGGAGAACACTGAAGCTTTCTTT. It is translated as CASTEQGENTEAFF. Combining the CDR3 with reference TRBV2 and TRBJ1-1 gives the whole variable domain EPEVTQTPSHQVTQMGQEVILRCVPISNHLYFYWYRQILGQKVEFLVSFYNNEISEKSEIFDDQFSVERPDGSNFTLKIRSTKLEDSAMYFCASTEQGENTEAFFGQGTRLTVV.

CDR3 protein: CSARGSGEQFF. The CDR3 DNA is TGCAGTGCTAGGGGGAGTGGTGAGCAGTTCTTC. The rearrangement uses TRBV20-1 and TRBJ2-1; D might be TRBD2 (5 bases). Trimming took off 3 bases at V and 9 bases at J, with 9 bases between the two ends. The CDR3 spans 11 residues. Germline lookup yields CDR1 DFQATT and CDR2 SNEGSKA (reference sequence).

This clonotype has only a few counts. CDR3 loop: CASSQDRLAGTDTQYF. CDR3 nucleotides: TGTGCCAGCAGCCAAGATAGACTAGCGGGGACAGATACGCAGTATTTT. V is TRBV3-1 and J is TRBJ2-3; 11 bases map to TRBD2. With 0 bases clipped from V and 3 bases from J, the junction kept 2 bases outside the gene matches. The CDR3 length is 16 residues. Per germline, CDR1 LGHDT and CDR2 YNNKEL (reference sequence).

The V and J genes are TRBV6-2 or TRBV6-3 and TRBJ2-4, with D possibly TRBD1 on 6 matching bases. The CDR3 runs to 14 residues. The V and J ends lost 5 bases and 9 bases respectively, with 17 bases between them. The germline V gene encodes CDR1 MNHEY and CDR2 SVGEGT. Here the CDR3 DNA reads TGTGCCAGCAGTCTTGGGACATCAGATGGCATTCAGTACTTC. It specifies CASSLGTSDGIQYF.

This clonotype was counted at least ten times. The chain uses TRBV7-2 and TRBJ1-5; the D is unclear. CDR3 length: 12 amino acids. Trimming removed 5 bases at V and 5 bases at J, with 7 bases between. CDR1 is SGHTA, CDR2 FQGNSA, per germline. The CDR3, as DNA: TGTGCCAGCAGCCGTAAAGATCAGCCCCAGCATTTT. This gives the protein CASSRKDQPQHF.

On this clonotype itself: A much larger clone differs by one base, so this may be a read error. The conserved phenylalanine or tryptophan is not found at the CDR3 terminus, so this likely reflects a read error. The V gene is TRBV10-3, the J gene TRBJ2-3, with no clear D. Germline V lookup: CDR1 ENHRY, CDR2 SYGVKD. This CDR3 region has 13 residues. V shed 0 bases and J shed 4 bases, with 5 bases lying between them. The CDR3 DNA follows: TGTGCCATCAGTGAGTCAACGCCAGATACGCAGTATCTT. This codes for CAISESTPDTQYL.

Points on this clonotype: A much larger clone differs from this one at a single base, so this may be a read error. The chain combines TRBV3-1 with TRBJ2-7; TRBD1 is a possible D gene (5 bases). V was clipped by 8 bases and J by 5 bases, with 10 bases between them. The CDR3 loop spans 11 amino acids. The germline V gene encodes CDR1 LGHDT and CDR2 YNNKEL (reference sequence). As DNA, the CDR3 is TGTGCCAGCGGAAGGGGCGACGAGCAGTACTTC. It translates to CASGRGDEQYF.

This clonotype was observed a handful of times. The V gene is TRBV15, the J gene TRBJ2-1; unclear D gene. The CDR3 covers 12 residues. Germline assignment: CDR1 LNHNV and CDR2 YYDKDF (reference sequence). Trimming shortened V by 3 bases and J by 5 bases, and 5 bases separated the two germline ends. The CDR3 nucleotides read TGTGCCACCAGCAGTACAAACAATGAGCAGTTCTTC. Translated: CATSSTNNEQFF.

This clonotype was picked up many times. V and J are TRBV5-1 and TRBJ2-5; weak D call: TRBD1 (6 bases). The CDR3 loop spans 13 amino acids. Germline-derived CDR1 and CDR2 are SGHRS and YFSETQ. V lost 1 base to trimming and J lost 5 bases, with 9 bases between them. CDR3 in DNA: TGCGCCAGCAGCTTGCCAGGGGAGGAGACCCAGTACTTC. Residues: CASSLPGEETQYF.

This clonotype was seen more than once but under ten times. The V gene is TRBV6-2 or TRBV6-3, the J gene TRBJ2-3; possibly TRBD1 for D (6 bases). The CDR3 totals 14 residues. The V end was cut by 6 bases, the J end by 4 bases, with 14 bases between. From germline, CDR1 is MNHEY and CDR2 SVGEGT. This CDR3 reads CASSPGQKADTQYF. DNA for the CDR3: TGTGCCAGCAGCCCTGGACAGAAAGCAGATACGCAGTATTTT.

The CDR3 DNA follows: TGTGCCAGCAGAGCGCAGGGGATGACTAATTCACCCCTCCACTTT. This sequence encodes CASRAQGMTNSPLHF. This chain joins TRBV2 and TRBJ1-6, with D perhaps matching TRBD1 (6 bases). This CDR3 is 15 amino acids long. The germline V gene encodes CDR1 SNHLY and CDR2 FYNNEI. The V end was cut by 6 bases, the J end by 6 bases, with 15 bases between.

The sample holds many counts of this clonotype. The chain is built from TRBV7-9 and TRBJ2-7; TRBD2 matches 7 bases. Germline V lookup: CDR1 SEHNR, CDR2 FQNEAQ (reference sequence). This CDR3 has 13 amino acids. The J segment lost 5 bases and the V segment lost 6 bases, leaving 7 bases of the junction unmatched. This chain's CDR3 is CASSSGGYNEQYF. CDR3 nucleotide sequence: TGTGCCAGCAGTTCGGGGGGTTACAACGAGCAGTACTTC.

This clonotype was recorded many times. The chain has TRBV4-3 and TRBJ2-3, with D possibly TRBD2 on 5 matching bases. The germline V gene encodes CDR1 LGHNA and CDR2 YSLEER. V gave up 1 base and J gave up 3 bases, with 8 bases separating them. CDR3 length equals 14 residues. CDR3 residues: CASSQGGYTDTQYF. The DNA of the CDR3 is TGCGCCAGCAGCCAAGGCGGGTATACAGATACGCAGTATTTT.

At least ten counts were recorded for this clonotype. The V and J genes are TRBV5-1 and TRBJ2-5; TRBD1 matches at 9 bases. Trimming cost V 6 bases and J 2 bases; bases outside gene matches: 11. The CDR3 contains 16 residues. In germline, CDR1 is SGHRS, CDR2 YFSETQ. The CDR3 nucleotides are TGCGCCAGCACCTTTGACCCGGGACAGGGTCAAGAGACCCAGTACTTC. Amino acid sequence: CASTFDPGQGQETQYF.

This clonotype has ten or more counts. The rearrangement links TRBV30 to TRBJ2-7; D might be TRBD1 (5 bases). With 5 bases removed from V and 3 bases from J, the gap between germline ends came to 11 bases. The CDR3 sequence is 12 residues long. Germline V gene data show CDR1 as GTSNPN and CDR2 as SVGIG (reference sequence). The CDR3 DNA follows: TGTGCCTGGGCATATCAGGGCTACGAGCAGTACTTC. This gives the protein CAWAYQGYEQYF.